The 29 T cell receptor beta chains presented below share a single source sample, sequenced in a study of early T cells in non-severe SARS-CoV-2 infection. TCRdb passed the 5' RACE reads through MiXCR, listing each CDR3 protein once. The sample carries tens of thousands of distinct CDR3 sequences, around 9.3% recorded once. The sample was whole blood. The receptors were sampled from an adult who was a healthcare worker with PCR-confirmed SARS-CoV-2 infection or an uninfected control (not recorded which).

The chain has TRBV7-3 and TRBJ2-6; 7 bases match TRBD1. After removal of 4 bases from V and 2 bases from J, the junction contained 11 bases not matched to a gene. CDR1 and CDR2 (germline): SGHTA, FQGTGA. The CDR3 spans 18 residues. The CDR3 reads CASSSSGTDPPGANVLTF. In nucleotides, the CDR3 is TGTGCCAGCAGCTCGTCCGGGACAGATCCACCTGGGGCCAACGTCCTGACTTTC. Drawing the rest from reference TRBV7-3 and TRBJ2-6, the complete variable domain is GAGVSQTPSNKVTEKGKYVELRCDPISGHTALYWYRQSLGQGPEFLIYFQGTGAADDSGLPNDRFFAVRPEGSVSTLKIQRTERGDSAVYLCASSSSGTDPPGANVLTFGAGSRLTVL.

This clonotype appeared a few times. This chain uses TRBV7-9 with TRBJ2-1; D not certain. In germline, CDR1 is SEHNR, CDR2 FQNEAQ (reference sequence). The CDR3 runs 15 residues. V dropped 2 bases and J dropped 2 bases, with 10 bases sitting between them. CDR3 bases: TGTGCCAGCAGCTTAACCCGACGGACCTACAATGAGCAGTTCTTC. Translation: CASSLTRRTYNEQFF.

This clonotype was counted many times. CDR3 sequence: CASSQVSRRDSLSSGANVLTF. CDR3 sequence (DNA): TGCGCCAGCAGCCAAGTAAGTCGCCGGGACAGTCTTTCATCTGGGGCCAACGTCCTGACTTTC. The V call is TRBV4-1, the J call TRBJ2-6; TRBD1 matches 7 bases. CDR3 length equals 21 residues. Germline V gene lookup returns CDR1 MGHRA and CDR2 YSYEKL. The trim removed 1 base at V and 1 base at J, leaving 16 bases unmatched.

This clonotype was detected only a few times. A read error may account for a junction end that differs from germline. The genes are TRBV28 and TRBJ1-2; D unresolved. Per germline, CDR1 MDHEN and CDR2 SYDVKM. The CDR3 covers 14 residues. CDR3 protein: CASSLRTPNYAYTF. CDR3 DNA sequence: TGTGCCAGCAGTTTGAGGACCCCTAACTATGCCTACACCTTC.

V is TRBV5-1 and J is TRBJ2-1, with 10 nucleotides matching TRBD2. After removal of 2 bases from V and 7 bases from J, the junction contained 6 bases not matched to a gene. The CDR3 contains 15 residues. Per germline, CDR1 SGHRS and CDR2 YFSETQ. DNA of the CDR3: TGCGCCAGCAGCTTAGTAGCGGGAGGTGTGAATGAGCAGTTCTTC. Amino acids: CASSLVAGGVNEQFF.

Ten or more counts support this clonotype. This sequence joins TRBV18 and TRBJ1-3; D remains ambiguous. The CDR3 runs 14 residues. Trimming removed 6 bases at V and 1 base at J, with 10 bases between. CDR1 KGHSH and CDR2 LQKENI come from the germline V gene. The DNA of the CDR3 is TGTGCCAGCTCCGCCGTAGAATCTGGAAACACCATATATTTT. It translates to CASSAVESGNTIYF.

A few counts support this clonotype. The CDR3 reads CASSLRLAAYNEQFF. The CDR3 nucleotides read TGTGCCAGCAGCTTACGACTAGCGGCCTACAATGAGCAGTTCTTC. The rearrangement joins TRBV7-3 to TRBJ2-1; 9 bases match TRBD2. Germline lookup yields CDR1 SGHTA and CDR2 FQGTGA. V was pared by 2 bases and J by 2 bases, with 1 base of the junction left unmatched. The CDR3 has 15 residues. The full variable domain, its missing parts supplied by reference TRBV7-3 and TRBJ2-1, is GAGVSQTPSNKVTEKGKYVELRCDPISGHTALYWYRQSLGQGPEFLIYFQGTGAADDSGLPNDRFFAVRPEGSVSTLKIQRTERGDSAVYLCASSLRLAAYNEQFFGPGTRLTVL.

J is TRBJ2-2 and V is TRBV5-4; TRBD2 might be the D (6 bases). Germline CDR1 is SGHNT and CDR2 is YYREEE (reference sequence). The CDR3 runs 13 residues. Between the trimmed V and J ends, which lost 2 bases and 11 bases, there was a span of 13 bases. The CDR3 DNA is TGTGCCAGCAGCTTTGGCGGAGGGAATGAGCTGTTTTTT. Residues: CASSFGGGNELFF.

The sample holds many counts of this clonotype. The chain carries TRBV6-6 and TRBJ2-6, with 7 bases matching TRBD2. The CDR3 loop spans 15 amino acids. The V segment lost 7 bases and the J segment 1 base; nucleotides outside the gene matches: 4. CDR1 and CDR2 from the germline V gene are MNHNY and SVGAGI (reference sequence). The CDR3 here is CASTGGGSGANVLTF. For the CDR3, the DNA is TGTGCCAGCACCGGGGGAGGGTCTGGGGCCAACGTCCTGACTTTC.

This clonotype appeared a few times. The rearrangement links TRBV5-1 to TRBJ2-4; possible D gene TRBD1, 5 bases. V shed 4 bases and J shed 16 bases, with 15 bases lying between them. Germline lookup yields CDR1 SGHRS and CDR2 YFSETQ. The CDR3 sequence is 11 residues long. In DNA form, the CDR3 reads TGCGCCAGCAGCGGTGGACACTCCCAATACTTC. Residues: CASSGGHSQYF.

This chain uses TRBV6-2 or TRBV6-3 with TRBJ1-2; TRBD1 agrees at 7 bases. The CDR3 is 12 residues long. The germline V gene has CDR1 MNHEY and CDR2 SVGEGT. J gave up 5 bases and V 8 bases, and 5 bases lay outside the gene matches. DNA of the CDR3: TGTGCCAGCCTCCGGACAGGATATGGCTACACCTTC. This encodes CASLRTGYGYTF.

This chain joins TRBV7-9 and TRBJ2-3; D possibly corresponds to TRBD1 (6 bases). The germline CDR1 and CDR2 sequences are SEHNR and FQNEAQ (reference sequence). Between the trimmed V and J ends, which lost 3 bases and 4 bases, there was a span of 8 bases. There are 13 residues in the CDR3. CDR3 protein: CASSLGAADTQYF. The CDR3 DNA reads TGTGCCAGCAGCTTGGGGGCGGCAGATACGCAGTATTTT.

The rearrangement uses TRBV12-3 or TRBV12-4 and TRBJ1-1, with 7 positions matching TRBD1. With 5 bases clipped from V and 1 base from J, the junction kept 4 bases outside the gene matches. This CDR3 is 14 amino acids long. The CDR3 is CASSQGQTNTEAFF. For the CDR3, the DNA is TGTGCCAGCAGTCAGGGACAGACGAACACTGAAGCTTTCTTT.

This clonotype was observed a handful of times. The CDR3 loop reads CASSPPAILKTYEQYF. CDR3 DNA sequence: TGTGCCAGCAGTCCCCCCGCCATCCTAAAGACCTACGAGCAGTACTTC. V and J are TRBV28 and TRBJ2-7, with D hard to call. Between the trimmed V and J ends, which lost 5 bases and 2 bases, there was a span of 19 bases. CDR1 and CDR2 from the germline V gene are MDHEN and SYDVKM. CDR3 length: 16 amino acids.

This clonotype was seen a few times. The CDR3: CASSEAGVSGGYTF. In nucleotides, the CDR3 is TGTGCCAGCAGTGAAGCCGGAGTTTCGGGTGGCTACACCTTC. The gene calls are TRBV2 and TRBJ1-2; D not certain. The CDR3 is 14 amino acids. With 0 bases removed from V and 7 bases from J, the gap between germline ends came to 12 bases. Germline V gene data show CDR1 as SNHLY and CDR2 as FYNNEI.

This clonotype was seen only a few times. V gene TRBV7-3 combines with J gene TRBJ2-1; D remains ambiguous. Trimming shortened V by 3 bases and J by 0 bases, and 9 bases separated the two germline ends. Germline CDR1 reads SGHTA; CDR2 reads FQGTGA. The CDR3 is 15 residues long. The DNA of the CDR3 is TGTGCCAGCAGCTTCACAGTGAGCTCCTACAATGAGCAGTTCTTC. Its protein product is CASSFTVSSYNEQFF.

This clonotype was observed a handful of times. The germline gene is not matched at one end of the junction; a read error may be the cause. This chain joins TRBV5-1 and TRBJ1-1; TRBD1 might be the D (5 bases). Germline V gives CDR1 SGHRS, CDR2 YFSETQ. This CDR3 is built from 12 residues. This CDR3 is CASRFERQGRVF. CDR3 in DNA: TGCGCCAGCAGGTTCGAGCGGCAGGGTAGGGTCTTT.

The chain has TRBV7-8 and TRBJ1-6, with unresolved D. This CDR3 comprises 15 residues. Germline V gene lookup returns CDR1 SGHVS and CDR2 FQNEAQ. V dropped 5 bases and J dropped 7 bases, with 15 bases sitting between them. The CDR3 sequence is CASSQPLISNSPLHF. In DNA form, the CDR3 reads TGTGCCAGCAGCCAACCGTTAATCTCCAATTCACCCCTCCACTTT.

This clonotype came up many times. This chain joins TRBV13 and TRBJ2-1; TRBD1 matches at 8 bases. Trimming at V came to 4 bases and at J to 5 bases, leaving 7 bases not matched to a gene. This CDR3 is built from 15 residues. Germline-derived CDR1 and CDR2 are PRHDT and FYEKMQ (reference sequence). The CDR3: CASSSSRTGNNEQFF. CDR3 DNA: TGTGCCAGCAGCTCAAGTAGGACAGGGAACAATGAGCAGTTCTTC.

In its sample, this clonotype was seen a few times. The rearrangement links TRBV12-3 or TRBV12-4 to TRBJ2-1; 9 bases fit TRBD1. The V gene end was trimmed by 7 bases and the J gene end by 6 bases; junction bases not matched to a gene: 13. The CDR3 consists of 16 residues. The CDR3: CASTPGWDRASNEQFF. CDR3 DNA sequence: TGTGCCAGCACCCCAGGTTGGGACAGGGCTTCCAATGAGCAGTTCTTC.

This chain connects TRBV5-1 to TRBJ1-1, with TRBD1 matching 8 bases. Germline V lookup: CDR1 SGHRS, CDR2 YFSETQ. Trimming cost V 1 base and J 8 bases; bases outside gene matches: 4. This CDR3 is built from 13 residues. The CDR3 sequence is CASSLLTGEEAFF. The CDR3 nucleotides read TGCGCCAGCAGCTTGCTGACAGGGGAAGAAGCTTTCTTT.

This clonotype was seen only a few times. The chain couples TRBV20-1 to TRBJ1-6; maybe TRBD1 (5 bases). V lost 1 base and J lost 10, with 17 bases in between. The V gene's germline CDR1 is DFQATT and CDR2 SNEGSKA (reference sequence). CDR3 length: 15 amino acids. The CDR3, as DNA: TGCAGTGCTAGAGCGGGACGGGGTTCTAGCTCACCCCTCCACTTT. This sequence encodes CSARAGRGSSSPLHF.

V is TRBV25-1 and J is TRBJ2-7; D is possibly TRBD2 (5 bases). The germline V gene has CDR1 MGHDK and CDR2 SYGVNS. V shed 3 bases and J shed 6 bases, with 15 bases lying between them. There are 14 residues in the CDR3. The CDR3 DNA is TGTGCCAGCAGTGATCGAGGGTTCGTCCTCGAGCAGTACTTC. Translated: CASSDRGFVLEQYF.

This clonotype was observed a single time. The V gene is TRBV24-1, the J gene TRBJ2-1; D is undetermined. Between the trimmed V and J ends, which lost 4 bases and 10 bases, there was a span of 13 bases. Germline assignment: CDR1 KGHDR and CDR2 SFDVKD. The CDR3 covers 13 residues. The CDR3 reads CATSDPSTTEQFF. CDR3 DNA sequence: TGTGCCACCAGTGACCCCTCTACCACCGAGCAGTTCTTC.

This clonotype was observed many times. The chain recombines TRBV28 with TRBJ2-2; D possibly corresponds to TRBD1 (6 bases). The CDR3 sequence is 15 residues long. V was shortened by 6 bases and J by 1 base, with 12 bases between the two germline ends. The germline gives CDR1 MDHEN, CDR2 SYDVKM. The CDR3: CASSPSDRNTGELFF. Here the CDR3 DNA reads TGTGCCAGCAGCCCCTCGGACAGGAACACCGGGGAGCTGTTTTTT.

This clonotype was observed many times. The V call is TRBV12-3 or TRBV12-4, the J call TRBJ2-7; D unresolved. The CDR3 contains 15 residues. Trimming left V 0 bases short and J 1 base short, with 10 bases between. The CDR3 DNA is TGTGCCAGCAGTTTAGCGGCAGCGTTTTCCTACGAGCAGTACTTC. Translating gives CASSLAAAFSYEQYF.

This clonotype was seen ten or more times. The chain has TRBV5-1 and TRBJ1-1, with D maybe TRBD1 (5 bases). With 3 bases removed from V and 3 bases from J, the gap between germline ends came to 9 bases. Germline CDR1 SGHRS, CDR2 YFSETQ. The CDR3 is made up of 13 amino acids. CDR3 protein: CASSSQVDTEAFF. The CDR3 DNA reads as TGCGCCAGCAGCTCACAGGTTGACACTGAAGCTTTCTTT.

This clonotype was seen at least ten times. The chain couples TRBV27 to TRBJ2-1; TRBD2 agrees at 10 bases. The CDR3 is 14 amino acids. CDR1 is MNHEY and CDR2 is SMNVEV in the germline V gene (reference sequence). V trimming: 4 bases; J trimming: 6 bases; junction bases outside the gene matches: 3. The CDR3, as DNA: TGTGCCAGCAGTTATACTAGCGGGGCCAATGAGCAGTTCTTC. It translates to CASSYTSGANEQFF.

This clonotype turned up a few times. The chain uses TRBV4-2 and TRBJ2-7, with 9 bases that match TRBD2. V was clipped by 1 base and J by 2 bases; unmatched bases: 3. Germline CDR1 and CDR2: LGHNA and YNFKEQ. The CDR3 has 15 amino acids. The CDR3 DNA is TGTGCCAGCAGCCAAGGTAGCGGGGGAGCCTACGAGCAGTACTTC. It specifies CASSQGSGGAYEQYF.